This T cell receptor beta chain was found in a study of blood T cell repertoires in COVID-19. Study processing details: Estimates of nucleated cell counts were drawn from the amplification of reference gene primers. Data came from immunoSEQ multiplex PCR; TCRdb stores just in-frame clones and leaves some out. D and trimming come from the DNA, and the V and J calls and clone size come from that table. Of a few hundred thousand clones listed, around 87% are singletons. This CDR3 region has 17 residues. Germline values: CDR1 LGHNA, CDR2 YSLEER. V was clipped by 4 bases and J by 1 base, with 14 bases between them.

The gene calls are TRBV4-3 and TRBJ1-6, with TRBD1 as a possible D gene (5 bases). The sample taken for sequencing was peripheral blood. The receptor comes from a woman aged 50 to 60 who had recovered from COVID-19. The CDR3 protein is CASSPGGGYSYNSPLHF. Here the CDR3 DNA reads TGCGCCAGCAGCCCCGGGGGGGGATATTCCTATAATTCACCCCTCCACTTT.